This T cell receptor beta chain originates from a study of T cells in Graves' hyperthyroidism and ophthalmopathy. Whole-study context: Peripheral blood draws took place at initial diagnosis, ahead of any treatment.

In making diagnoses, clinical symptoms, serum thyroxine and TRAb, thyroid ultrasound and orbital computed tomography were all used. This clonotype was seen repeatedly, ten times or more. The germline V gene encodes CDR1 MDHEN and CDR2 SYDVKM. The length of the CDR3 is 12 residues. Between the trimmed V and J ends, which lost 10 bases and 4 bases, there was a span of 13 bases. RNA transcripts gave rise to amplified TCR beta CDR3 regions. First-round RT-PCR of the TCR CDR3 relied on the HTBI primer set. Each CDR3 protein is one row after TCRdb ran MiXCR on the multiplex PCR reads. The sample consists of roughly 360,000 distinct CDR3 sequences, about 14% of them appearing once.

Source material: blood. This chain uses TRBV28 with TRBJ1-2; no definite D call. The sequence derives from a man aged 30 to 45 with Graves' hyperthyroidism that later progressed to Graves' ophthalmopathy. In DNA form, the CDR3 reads TGTGCCACTACAGCTTTGGGCTATGGCTACACCTTC. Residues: CATTALGYGYTF.